The TCR beta chain under discussion was sequenced for a study of Graves' ophthalmopathy and Graves' hyperthyroidism. Study-level information: Peripheral blood sampling preceded any treatment and occurred at initial diagnosis.

What supplied the PBMCs was roughly 9.7 ml of fresh peripheral blood. At least ten counts were recorded for this clonotype. CDR3 regions of TCR beta were amplified from RNA transcripts. First-round RT-PCR relied on HTBI primers, and a second-round multiplex PCR came next. TCRdb recomputed calls from the multiplex PCR reads with MiXCR, one row per CDR3 protein. Among fewer than 400,000 distinct CDR3 sequences listed, about 16% were seen once. The sequence came from a woman between 18 and 29 years old with Graves' ophthalmopathy. The sequenced sample was peripheral blood.

CDR3 DNA sequence: TGTGCCAGCAGATCCGGGACCGCCACTAACTATGGCTACACCTTC. This sequence encodes CASRSGTATNYGYTF. V and J are TRBV6-5 and TRBJ1-2, with a tentative D call TRBD1 (5 bases). CDR1 is MNHEY and CDR2 is SVGAGI in the germline V gene. CDR3 length equals 15 residues. V lost 6 bases and J lost 0, with 14 bases in between.